The rows below give T cell receptor beta chains drawn from one sample of a study of human T cells and chemical hapten exposure. A single record per CDR3 protein comes from TCRdb applying MiXCR to the RACE reads. The data contain nearly 95,000 distinct CDR3 sequences, approximately 9.9% of them seen just once; the ten biggest clones take up roughly 2.2%. The specimen comprised whole blood, sampled in connection with sensitization to the hapten diphenylcyclopropenone (DPC). Receptors originate from a middle-aged man with alopecia areata. Some clones in this sample may be carry-over from other donors' samples. Both conserved end residues are part of each CDR3. A D gene is named only where the DNA matches it firmly. Size values are once, few and many counts, or a class for expanded clones, and some rows have none.

D	V	size	J	CDR3	DNA
TRBD1	TRBV7-3	NA	TRBJ1-1	CASSSQGAPTEAFF	TGTGCCAGCAGCTCACAGGGGGCCCCCACTGAAGCTTTCTTT
NA	TRBV5-6	NA	TRBJ2-5	CASSLSVIQETQYF	TGTGCCAGCAGCTTGTCGGTCATACAAGAGACCCAGTACTTC
TRBD1	TRBV7-2	NA	TRBJ2-3	CASGLVRGQGTDTQYF	TGTGCCAGCGGCCTCGTCAGGGGGCAAGGTACAGATACGCAGTATTTT
NA	TRBV6-2/TRBV6-3	NA	TRBJ2-7	CASSYVNYEQYF	TGTGCCAGCAGTTACGTGAACTACGAGCAGTACTTC
TRBD2	TRBV12-3/TRBV12-4	few	TRBJ2-1	CASSLGLAGGPGNEQFF	TGTGCCAGCAGTTTGGGACTAGCGGGAGGGCCGGGTAATGAGCAGTTCTTC
NA	TRBV21-1	few	TRBJ2-2	CASSAEGANTGELFF	TGTGCCAGCAGCGCGGAGGGGGCGAACACCGGGGAGCTGTTTTTT
NA	TRBV27	many	TRBJ2-6	CASSFLKSGANVLTF	TGTGCCAGCAGTTTCCTTAAATCTGGGGCCAACGTCCTGACTTTC
TRBD1	TRBV6-1	NA	TRBJ2-7	CASSGDRAHWGSFYEQYF	TGTGCCAGCAGCGGGGACAGGGCCCACTGGGGAAGTTTCTACGAGCAGTACTTC
TRBD1	TRBV29-1	many	TRBJ1-4	CSAGQANEKLFF	TGCAGCGCGGGACAGGCTAATGAAAAACTGTTTTTT
TRBD1	TRBV5-4	NA	TRBJ1-4	CASSPTGEGEKLFF	TGTGCCAGCAGCCCGACAGGGGAAGGTGAAAAACTGTTTTTT
TRBD1	TRBV6-5	few	TRBJ2-6	CASRGGTGRFGANVLTF	TGTGCCAGCAGGGGCGGGACAGGTCGATTTGGGGCCAACGTCCTGACTTTC
NA	TRBV12-3/TRBV12-4	few	TRBJ1-6	CASSLRTDNSPLHF	TGTGCCAGCAGTTTGAGGACAGATAATTCACCCCTCCACTTT
NA	TRBV6-1	few	TRBJ2-1	CASTARDSYNEQFF	TGTGCCAGCACAGCGCGGGATTCCTACAATGAGCAGTTCTTC
TRBD1	TRBV20-1	few	TRBJ2-5	CSATAGGYQQETQYF	TGCAGTGCTACTGCAGGGGGCTATCAGCAAGAGACCCAGTACTTC
NA	TRBV18	NA	TRBJ2-1	CASSPQASGLISNEQFF	TGTGCCAGCTCACCACAGGCTAGTGGCTTAATTAGCAATGAGCAGTTCTTC
TRBD1	TRBV28	many	TRBJ1-1	CASSVTGQFTEAFF	TGTGCCAGCAGCGTAACGGGACAGTTCACTGAAGCTTTCTTT
NA	TRBV19	NA	TRBJ2-5	CASRTPPAFLETQYF	TGTGCCAGTAGGACCCCCCCGGCCTTCCTGGAGACCCAGTACTTC
TRBD1	TRBV7-6	NA	TRBJ2-1	CASTGGSGQGYNEQFF	TGTGCCAGCACCGGGGGTTCAGGACAGGGATACAATGAGCAGTTCTTC
TRBD2	TRBV9	few	TRBJ2-3	CASSVGLAGVQLTDTQYF	TGTGCCAGCAGCGTAGGCCTAGCGGGAGTCCAACTCACAGATACGCAGTATTTT
TRBD1	TRBV7-2	many	TRBJ2-1	CASSSDRAQFF	TGTGCCAGCAGCTCTGACAGGGCCCAGTTCTTC
TRBD2	TRBV7-6	NA	TRBJ2-5	CASSRSLAGGETQYF	TGTGCCAGCAGCCGGTCGCTAGCGGGAGGAGAGACCCAGTACTTC
TRBD2	TRBV6-2/TRBV6-3	few	TRBJ2-6	CASSPGLAGFSGANVLTF	TGTGCCAGCAGTCCTGGACTAGCGGGGTTCTCTGGGGCCAACGTCCTGACTTTC
TRBD2	TRBV30	NA	TRBJ2-4	CAWSRGGENIQYF	TGTGCCTGGAGTCGGGGGGGAGAGAACATTCAGTACTTC
TRBD2	TRBV5-4	few	TRBJ2-1	CASSLMGLAGGGKFF	TGTGCCAGCAGCCTAATGGGACTAGCGGGAGGGGGGAAGTTCTTC